This T cell receptor beta chain was profiled in a study of blood T cells in healthy people across ages. Study in general: Per every two T cells, about one barcoded beta molecule was captured by template switching.

Together with a sample-barcoded 5' primer, a J-beta primer mix was included in a second PCR lasting roughly 6 to 12 cycles. From the 5' RACE reads, TCRdb called clonotypes with MiXCR, one entry per CDR3 protein. The table lists about 970,000 distinct CDR3 sequences, just over 50% of them singletons. V gave up 3 bases and J gave up 3 bases; unmatched junction bases: 5. This CDR3 is built from 13 residues. From germline, CDR1 is DFQATT and CDR2 SNEGSKA (reference sequence). The amount of total RNA extracted per sample was at least 5.5 micrograms. This clonotype was sampled from a woman aged 60-75 years in good health. What was sequenced was blood. The genes are TRBV20-1 and TRBJ2-7; 7 positions agree with TRBD2. The DNA of the CDR3 is TGCAGTGCTAGGGGAGGGTACCTCTACGAGCAGTACTTC. This translates into CSARGGYLYEQYF.